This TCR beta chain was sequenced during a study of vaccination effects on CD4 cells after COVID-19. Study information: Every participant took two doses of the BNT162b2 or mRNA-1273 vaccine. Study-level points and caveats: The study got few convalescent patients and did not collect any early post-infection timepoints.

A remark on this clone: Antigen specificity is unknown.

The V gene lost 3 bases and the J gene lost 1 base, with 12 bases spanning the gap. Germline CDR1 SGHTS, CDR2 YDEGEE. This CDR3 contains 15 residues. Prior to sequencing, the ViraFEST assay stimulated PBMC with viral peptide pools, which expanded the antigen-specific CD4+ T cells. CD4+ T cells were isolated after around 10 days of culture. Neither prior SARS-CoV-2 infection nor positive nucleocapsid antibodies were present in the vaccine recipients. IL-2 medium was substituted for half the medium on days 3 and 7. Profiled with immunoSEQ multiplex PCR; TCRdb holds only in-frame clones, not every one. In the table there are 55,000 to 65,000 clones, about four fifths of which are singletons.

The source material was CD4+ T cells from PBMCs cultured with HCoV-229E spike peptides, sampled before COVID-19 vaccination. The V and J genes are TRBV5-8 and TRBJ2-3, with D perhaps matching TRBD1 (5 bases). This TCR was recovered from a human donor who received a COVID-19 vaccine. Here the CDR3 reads CASSSHPTGTDTQYF. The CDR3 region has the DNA TGTGCCAGCAGCTCCCACCCGACAGGCACAGATACGCAGTATTTT. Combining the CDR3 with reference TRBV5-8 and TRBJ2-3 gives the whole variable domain EAGVTQSPTHLIKTRGQQATLRCSPISGHTSVYWYQQALGLGLQFLLWYDEGEERNRGNFPPRFSGRQFPNYSSELNVNALELEDSALYLCASSSHPTGTDTQYFGPGTRLTVL.